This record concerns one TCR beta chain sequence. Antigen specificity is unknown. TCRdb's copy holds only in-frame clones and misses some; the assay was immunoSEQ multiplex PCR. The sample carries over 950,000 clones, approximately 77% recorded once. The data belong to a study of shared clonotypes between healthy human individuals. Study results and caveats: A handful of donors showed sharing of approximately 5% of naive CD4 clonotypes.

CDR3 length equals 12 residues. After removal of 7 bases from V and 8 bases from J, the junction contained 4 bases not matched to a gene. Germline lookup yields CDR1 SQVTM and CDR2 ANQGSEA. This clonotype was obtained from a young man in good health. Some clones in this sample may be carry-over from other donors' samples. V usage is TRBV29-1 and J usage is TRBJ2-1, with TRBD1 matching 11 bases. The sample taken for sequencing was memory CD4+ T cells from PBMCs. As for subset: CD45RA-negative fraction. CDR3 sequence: CSGGQGEHEQFF. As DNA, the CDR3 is TGCAGCGGGGGACAGGGGGAGCATGAGCAGTTCTTC.